A single T cell receptor (beta chain) is shown here with its context. Its antigen is unknown. The cohort consisted of more than 650 healthy bone marrow donors. All cohort members were sampled while nominally healthy, although unrecorded immune exposures were likely present. The donor was CMV seropositive and belonged to the group of 250 to 300 seropositive cohort members. A peripheral blood sample was provided by each donor, and peripheral blood mononuclear cells were used for TCR beta sequencing. Genomic DNA was extracted from the blood cell samples with the Qiagen DNeasy Blood Extraction Kit. Library creation used the immunoSEQ multiplex PCR assay. For the multiplex PCR, a mixture combining 60 forward primers for TCR Vbeta segments and 13 reverse primers for TCR Jbeta segments was used. A multiplex PCR assay on genomic DNA amplified the CDR3 region of rearranged TCR beta genes. The Illumina HiSeq System was used to sequence the amplified TCR beta libraries as 87-base-pair reads. Regarding the original processing steps: A later analysis tallied roughly 76 million unique TCR beta chains across the approximately 670 repertoires, and about 10 million of those chains were shared by two or more donors. To remove PCR and sequencing errors, raw reads were error-corrected and collapsed into unique sequences using a nearest-neighbor algorithm that merged closely related sequences. Alignment of CDR3 sequences to IMGT reference sequences was used to assign V, D and J gene segments. Each retained sequence needed at least a six-nucleotide match to both a V gene segment and a J gene segment. A rearrangement was called productive if the CDR3 had no stop codons and remained in frame with V and J, and every other rearrangement was called non-productive. Following IMGT convention, CDR3 was defined as the stretch from the second conserved V-encoded cysteine up to the conserved J-encoded phenylalanine. Sequences without an unambiguous match to a single V gene segment were excluded from the earlier analysis of 587 of the donors. An earlier analysis of 587 of the donors called V segments functional above 56.7% productive rearrangements and segregating when the between-donor standard deviation exceeded 5%. A statistical classification framework was built for diagnosing cytomegalovirus status from the catalog of TCR beta chain sequences. In a later analysis, TCR nucleotide sequences were compared against IMGT/GENE-DB human TR gene sequences so that V and J genes could be assigned. The TCRdist pipeline was used in a later analysis to assign CDR3 sequences and most-parsimonious VDJ recombination scenarios. In a later analysis, every TCR beta chain was defined by the combination of its CDR3 amino acid sequence and its V-gene family, and reads without a unique V-gene family were dropped. In a later analysis, a few hundred highly shared, low-generation-probability nucleotide sequences were removed to address suspected cross-contamination and a sequencing artifact. In a later analysis, a clonal expansion index for each public chain was calculated from normalized within-repertoire ranks of inferred template counts. Generation probabilities in a later analysis came from a VDJ recombination model fitted to out-of-frame rearrangements, and those results were checked against IGoR. In a later analysis, TCR-TCR, TCR-HLA and TCR-CMV co-occurrence was scored with hypergeometric tests, and a repertoire-size bias correction was applied to TCR pairs. False discovery rates were estimated in a later analysis by permuting HLA or CMV assignments 20 times. In a later analysis, co-occurring TCRs were grouped using DBSCAN, with TCRdist sequence similarity added in when clustering inside HLA-allele-positive subsets. For co-occurrence clustering, repertoires with fewer than 30,000 or more than 120,000 public chains were excluded, along with about five repertoires with anomalous nucleotide sharing. TCRdb re-hosts the immuneACCESS table, in-frame sequences only. Its copies lack some clones; in the studies checked, an unresolved V gene accounts for under half of them, and the cause for the rest is not known. For V, J and clone size, that table is used; D and trimming come from the DNA. This sample's clone table shows 150,000 to 200,000 clones. Approximately 0.72% of the sample belongs to the ten largest clones.

From the germline V gene, CDR1 is MRHNA and CDR2 is SNTAGT. Taken from cysteine to phenylalanine, the CDR3 has 13 residues. Only CDR3 DNA is held: 39 bases, read in frame from base 1. V is pared back by 2 bases and J by 4 bases, with 8 bases lying between the germline termini. The entry originates in a study of cytomegalovirus exposure and HLA in healthy donors (dated by TCRdb to about 2017). Describing the broader study: An earlier analysis of 550 to 700 of the donors reported 250 to 300 Gb of sequence data and approximately 110 million unique TCR beta sequences from about 200 million T cells. Roughly 310 gigabases of sequencing data and approximately 85 million unique TCR sequences were included in an early release covering around 600 HLA-typed donors. The genetic ancestry cluster associated with self-reported Caucasian donors included approximately 85% of the roughly 360 genotyped donors. The study aimed to test whether signatures of past pathogen exposure could be identified by cataloging public T cell receptors. Using immunosequencing, the study profiled T cell repertoires from approximately 700 subjects and related those repertoires to cytomegalovirus serostatus. In addition to the first cohort of roughly 670 subjects, a separate validation cohort of over 90 different subjects was used. To predict cytomegalovirus infection status, the study brought together high-throughput TCR immunosequencing, statistical association of individual TCRs with disease status, and machine learning. A later analysis re-analyzed previously published TCR beta repertoires from approximately 700 donors and added high-resolution HLA genotyping to study TCR occurrence patterns. Rather than using new phenotypic data, the later analysis identified candidate immune exposures from TCR beta sequences and from how often those sequences occurred across donors. An earlier analysis of fewer than 700 of the donors applied high-throughput TCR beta sequencing to assess whether each TCR beta V gene segment acted as functional or pseudogenic. Donor age, sex, ethnicity and CMV serostatus were compiled alongside the repertoire data. Genome-wide SNP genotypes for about 60% of the 666 donors were used in a later genetic analysis, which treated that subset as a discovery cohort. All discovery cohort repertoires had been generated using a single sequencing platform. Both class I and class II loci were covered by HLA typing, at four-digit resolution. The number of donors typed differed by locus, with 629-630 for A, B, C, DRB1 and DQB1, around 500 for DQA1, 600 to 610 for DPA1, and over 400 for DPB1. About five DR-DQ haplotypes were handled as single units for association and clustering because linkage in the cohort was strong. On average, around 240,000 unique TCR beta nucleotide sequences were sequenced per donor among a few hundred genotyped donors of the cohort, with around 19% of those sequences being non-productive.

The full study reports these points: The study listed over 150 TCR beta chains as associated with cytomegalovirus. The earlier analysis of approximately 560 of the donors excluded 15 to 20 rarely observed V segments, including chromosome 9 orphons, because counts were too low. Because HLA typing was unavailable for some donors at each locus, only the typed subset was used in association tests. Correlated functional status among segregating V segments might reflect linkage disequilibrium, but an unknown experimental factor could not be ruled out. In an earlier analysis of some 500 of the donors, most TCR beta V segments were observed in productive rearrangements about 87% or about 30% of the time, broadly matching IMGT annotations. When HLA alleles, especially DR and DQ, strongly co-occurred, attributing TCR associations to individual alleles was difficult. A later genetic analysis associated a missense DCLRE1C variant with V-gene and J-gene trimming of TCR beta chains, and an independent cohort replicated the association. In a later analysis, the rate of TCR association differed among HLA loci, with DRB1 alleles having the most associated TCRs and HLA-C alleles having the fewest. A cluster of highly shared sequence variants was judged likely to be a technical artifact of the sequencing pipeline. Presence/absence analyses assumed roughly uniform sequencing depth across donors, an assumption that may not hold. The classifier was reported to diagnose cytomegalovirus status with high specificity and sensitivity in both the original and validation cohorts. In a later analysis, several top co-occurrence clusters were reported to appear linked to parvovirus B19, influenza, CMV and Epstein-Barr virus. In a later analysis, most CMV-associated TCR beta chains were found to appear HLA-restricted, with HLA associations seemingly driven largely by CMV exposure. Because the 87-base-pair reads could not distinguish some IMGT-functional V segments, including TRBV6-2 and TRBV6-3, those segments were excluded. The cohort was sequenced for TCR beta chains only, and without alpha or paired-chain data the features that could be detected were limited. A further reported finding was that TCR beta sequences accurately predicted the HLA-A and HLA-B alleles for most subjects in the first cohort. Three of the identified cytomegalovirus-associated TCR beta chains were confirmed in vitro to be specific for cytomegalovirus antigens. For the cohort, immune exposure information was limited to CMV serostatus. The authors suggested that the approach could potentially be generalized to other disease states and immunological phenotypes. Specific HLA alleles were associated with more than 15,000 TCR beta sequences at a false discovery rate of 0.05 in a later analysis. Most TCR sequences were seen in very few donors, while some public TCRs were found in many individuals. Compared with the roughly 720-donor mean, donors in an Asian-associated ancestry cluster had fewer N-insertions in productive TCRs, according to a later genetic analysis. A later analysis found that HLA-associated TCR beta chains were more clonally expanded and had lower generation probabilities than equally common non-associated chains.

This receptor was obtained from a woman aged 18-29 years in good health and CMV-seropositive. The sequence is built from TRBV6-4 and TRBJ1-2; perhaps TRBD1 is the D gene, with 5 bases matching. The source material was PBMCs. The CDR3 reads CASSDGHLYGYTF. The DNA is TGTGCCAGCAGTGACGGACACCTCTATGGCTACACCTTC.